Sequencing of this T cell receptor (beta chain) was carried out in a study of human T cells and chemical hapten exposure. Study-level results: Expanded TCRs made up significantly more big CDR3 similarity clusters than controls did.

Unmatched junction bases numbered 7, after V lost 6 bases and J lost 8 bases. CDR3 size: 14 residues. Germline assignment: CDR1 ENHRY and CDR2 SYGVKD. Unique molecular identifiers were linked by the library to individual cDNA molecules. MiXCR was run by TCRdb on the RACE reads, yielding one entry per CDR3 protein. The sample has 360,000 or so distinct CDR3 sequences; about 6% are singletons. Time point indicated: patch test 2, 6 weeks after DPC sensitization. As for treatment: therapeutic diphenylcyclopropenone sensitization with weekly scalp DPC. The donor pool consisted of alopecia patients aged 18 to 70 years, considered suitable for DPC. Total RNA extraction was carried out from unfractionated whole blood. Comments on this clonotype: Its antigen is still unknown.

The source of this sequence is a woman aged 18 to 35 with alopecia areata. Some clones in this sample may be carry-over from other donors' samples. Source: whole blood, taken in connection with sensitization to the hapten diphenylcyclopropenone (DPC). The V gene is TRBV10-3, the J gene TRBJ2-1; 10 bases match TRBD1. CDR3 protein: CAIRPGQGKDEQFF. The CDR3, as DNA: TGTGCCATCAGACCGGGACAGGGGAAGGATGAGCAGTTCTTC.